This record looks at one TCR beta chain sequence and its context. TCRdb's copy holds only in-frame clones and misses some; the assay was immunoSEQ multiplex PCR. This sample has roughly 150,000 clones, with roughly 90% found just once. With V trimmed by 5 bases and J by 3 bases, 8 bases remained unmatched. Germline V lookup: CDR1 SEHNR, CDR2 FQNEAQ (reference sequence). The CDR3 is 16 amino acids. The entry originates in a study of T cell responses to AZD1222 COVID-19 vaccine. This TCR was sampled from an adult in good health. The chain carries TRBV7-9 and TRBJ2-2; 8 nucleotides line up with TRBD1. The sample was peripheral blood, taken on day 0 of AZD1222 vaccination. The CDR3 sequence is CASSRTGRVDTGELFF. CDR3 DNA sequence: TGTGCCAGCAGCCGGACAGGGAGAGTTGACACCGGGGAGCTGTTTTTT.